The 18 T cell receptor beta chains reported below all come from one sample, sequenced in a study of cytotoxic CD8 clonotypes in ibrutinib-treated CLL. Profiled with immunoSEQ multiplex PCR; TCRdb holds only in-frame clones, not every one. Here the sample spans about 140,000 clones, roughly 77% being singletons. Here the sequenced sample was PBMCs, taken after 12 months of ibrutinib treatment. The receptors derive from a human donor with chronic lymphocytic leukemia.

This clone was observed many times. This rearrangement joins TRBV7-9 to TRBJ1-2; no firm D call. CDR1 SEHNR and CDR2 FQNEAQ come from the germline V gene (reference sequence). V was clipped by 5 bases and J by 1 base, with 14 bases between them. This CDR3 has 15 residues. CDR3 loop: CASSPAGTLNYGYTF. DNA for the CDR3: TGTGCCAGCAGCCCGGCGGGAACTCTTAACTATGGCTACACCTTC.

In this sample, this clone turned up many times. The J gene is TRBJ2-1, the V gene TRBV7-9; possibly TRBD1 for D (7 bases). Per germline, CDR1 SEHNR and CDR2 FQNEAQ (reference sequence). This CDR3 spans 15 amino acids. CDR3 sequence: CGCSGDRDFYNEQFF. Here the CDR3 DNA reads TGTGGATGTAGCGGAGACAGGGATTTCTACAATGAGCAGTTCTTC.

The chain has TRBV7-9 and TRBJ2-3; D is ambiguous. V lost 2 bases, J lost 3 bases, and 6 bases lay in between. The CDR3 totals 13 residues. From germline, CDR1 is SEHNR and CDR2 FQNEAQ (reference sequence). The CDR3: CASSLFATDTQYF. The CDR3, as DNA: TGTGCCAGCAGCTTATTCGCAACAGATACGCAGTATTTT.

The genes are TRBV6-6 and TRBJ2-3; no firm D call. The CDR3 spans 12 residues. V was clipped by 6 bases and J by 4 bases, with 8 bases between them. Germline V CDR1 and CDR2: MNHNY, SVGAGI (reference sequence). This CDR3 is CASRPSADTQYF. The CDR3 DNA follows: TGTGCCAGCAGACCCAGTGCAGATACGCAGTATTTT.

The V gene is TRBV7-8, the J gene TRBJ2-5; D is perhaps TRBD1 (6 bases). Looked up from germline, CDR1 is SGHVS and CDR2 is FQNEAQ. The CDR3 totals 16 residues. The V gene lost 3 bases and the J gene lost 0 bases, with 14 bases spanning the gap. The CDR3 nucleotides are TGTGCCAGCAGCTTCCGGGCAGGGGCGTACCAAGAGACCCAGTACTTC. Its protein is CASSFRAGAYQETQYF.

The chain couples TRBV4-2 to TRBJ1-2; D possibly corresponds to TRBD1 (6 bases). Germline V CDR1 and CDR2: LGHNA, YNFKEQ. There are 14 residues in the CDR3. Trimming removed 4 bases at V and 2 bases at J, with 11 bases between. In nucleotides, the CDR3 is TGTGCCAGCAGCCTAAACAGGGAAAACTATGGCTACACCTTC. It codes for CASSLNRENYGYTF.

This rearrangement joins TRBV7-3 to TRBJ2-1; the match to TRBD2 covers 8 bases. Trimming took 2 bases from V and 7 from J; bases not matched to a gene: 7. The germline V gene encodes CDR1 SGHTA and CDR2 FQGTGA. The CDR3 contains 15 residues. In DNA form, the CDR3 reads TGTGCCAGCAGCTTACCCGGGACTAGGGGGAATGAGCAGTTCTTC. This translates into CASSLPGTRGNEQFF.

The chain recombines TRBV7-2 with TRBJ1-1; 8 bases map to TRBD1. Trimming at V came to 3 bases and at J to 9 bases, leaving 9 bases not matched to a gene. Germline CDR1 reads SGHTA; CDR2 reads FQGNSA. This CDR3 is 14 amino acids long. The CDR3 DNA reads as TGTGCCAGCAGCTTCAGGACAGGGAGTTCGAAAGCTTTCTTT. Protein sequence: CASSFRTGSSKAFF.

This sequence joins TRBV29-1 and TRBJ1-1; no clear D. Trimming removed 0 bases from V and 1 base from J, with 3 bases in between. Germline V gene lookup returns CDR1 SQVTM and CDR2 ANQGSEA. This CDR3 region has 12 residues. The CDR3 DNA reads as TGCAGCGTTGAAGAATGGAACACTGAAGCTTTCTTT. Translating gives CSVEEWNTEAFF.

The chain uses TRBV5-1 and TRBJ1-3; a possible D gene is TRBD1 (5 bases). There are 18 residues in the CDR3. With 3 bases removed from V and 3 bases from J, the gap between germline ends came to 22 bases. The germline V gene encodes CDR1 SGHRS and CDR2 YFSETQ. The CDR3 nucleotides are TGCGCCAGCAGCTACTCATTTGGAGGGCAGGGAAGTGGAAACACCATATATTTT. This gives the protein CASSYSFGGQGSGNTIYF. Supplemented by reference TRBV5-1 and TRBJ1-3, the full variable domain reads KAGVTQTPRYLIKTRGQQVTLSCSPISGHRSVSWYQQTPGQGLQFLFEYFSETQRNKGNFPGRFSGRQFSNSRSEMNVSTLELGDSALYLCASSYSFGGQGSGNTIYFGEGSWLTVV.

In regard to this clone: This could be a read error, since a much larger clone is one nucleotide away. The chain uses TRBV11-2 and TRBJ2-3; D ambiguous. There are 11 residues in the CDR3. Germline CDR1 reads SGHAT; CDR2 reads FQNNGV. Deletions cut 5 bases from V and 6 bases from J, with 6 bases between. Here the CDR3 DNA reads TGTGCCAGCAGCCACACCGATACGCAGTATTTT. Protein: CASSHTDTQYF.

This sequence joins TRBV6-6 and TRBJ2-1; possible D gene TRBD1, 5 bases. Looked up from germline, CDR1 is MNHNY and CDR2 is SVGAGI (reference sequence). Trimming removed 6 bases from V and 1 base from J, with 13 bases in between. This CDR3 region has 15 residues. Written as DNA, the CDR3 is TGTGCCAGCAGGCGACAGACTGAATCCTACAATGAGCAGTTCTTC. Amino acid sequence: CASRRQTESYNEQFF.

This clone was detected once. The rearrangement links TRBV7-2 to TRBJ2-3, with D perhaps assigned TRBD1 or TRBD2 (5 bases each). V lost 5 bases and J 14 bases, leaving 17 bases between the germline ends. The CDR3 runs 12 residues. The V gene's germline CDR1 is SGHTA and CDR2 FQGNSA. The CDR3 coding sequence is TGTGCCAGCAGCCCTCAGGGCCGGGGTTGGTATTTT. Its translation: CASSPQGRGWYF.

The chain uses TRBV7-3 and TRBJ2-1, with 7 bases that match TRBD2. CDR1 is SGHTA and CDR2 is FQGTGA in the germline V gene. The V segment lost 5 bases and the J segment 2 bases; nucleotides outside the gene matches: 6. The CDR3 contains 15 residues. Here the CDR3 reads CASSRGTTPYNEQFF. The CDR3 coding sequence is TGTGCCAGCAGCAGAGGGACTACCCCCTACAATGAGCAGTTCTTC. Combining the CDR3 with reference TRBV7-3 and TRBJ2-1 gives the whole variable domain GAGVSQTPSNKVTEKGKYVELRCDPISGHTALYWYRQSLGQGPEFLIYFQGTGAADDSGLPNDRFFAVRPEGSVSTLKIQRTERGDSAVYLCASSRGTTPYNEQFFGPGTRLTVL.

The chain carries TRBV13 and TRBJ1-4; 7 positions agree with TRBD1. The length of the CDR3 is 16 residues. CDR1 and CDR2 from the germline V gene are PRHDT and FYEKMQ (reference sequence). Trimming took 3 bases from V and 5 from J; bases not matched to a gene: 9. The CDR3 reads CASSLGGGTVNEKLFF. As DNA, the CDR3 is TGTGCCAGCAGCTTGGGTGGAGGGACAGTAAATGAAAAACTGTTTTTT.

This clone occurred a few times. The chain uses TRBV11-2 and TRBJ2-5; TRBD2 matches 10 bases. The CDR3 totals 16 residues. V lost 3 bases, J lost 3 bases, and 7 bases stayed unmatched. Germline CDR1 is SGHAT and CDR2 is FQNNGV. CDR3 in amino acids: CASSLASGSSEETQYF. For the CDR3, the DNA is TGTGCCAGCAGCTTGGCTAGCGGGAGTTCAGAAGAGACCCAGTACTTC.

This chain links TRBV18 with TRBJ1-2; the D gene is possibly TRBD1 (6 bases). The germline V gene encodes CDR1 KGHSH and CDR2 LQKENI. V was pared by 3 bases and J by 4 bases, with 15 bases between. This CDR3 comprises 15 residues. CDR3 sequence (DNA): TGTGCCAGCTCACCTTCGTCAGGGGAGGCCTATGGCTACACCTTC. Translating gives CASSPSSGEAYGYTF. The whole variable domain, filled in from reference TRBV18 and TRBJ1-2, reads NAGVMQNPRHLVRRRGQEARLRCSPMKGHSHVYWYRQLPEEGLKFMVYLQKENIIDESGMPKERFSAEFPKEGPSILRIQQVVRGDSAAYFCASSPSSGEAYGYTFGSGTRLTVV.

J is TRBJ1-1 and V is TRBV28, with unresolved D. The CDR3 has 17 amino acids. Germline assignment: CDR1 MDHEN and CDR2 SYDVKM. Trimming shortened V by 2 bases and J by 0 bases, and 16 bases separated the two germline ends. The CDR3 DNA reads TGTGCCAGCAGTTTAGTGAGGTTGGGGAGATTGAACACTGAAGCTTTCTTT. Translation: CASSLVRLGRLNTEAFF. Using reference TRBV28 and TRBJ1-1 for the parts outside the CDR3, the full variable domain is DVKVTQSSRYLVKRTGEKVFLECVQDMDHENMFWYRQDPGLGLRLIYFSYDVKMKEKGDIPEGYSVSREKKERFSLILESASTNQTSMYLCASSLVRLGRLNTEAFFGQGTRLTVV.